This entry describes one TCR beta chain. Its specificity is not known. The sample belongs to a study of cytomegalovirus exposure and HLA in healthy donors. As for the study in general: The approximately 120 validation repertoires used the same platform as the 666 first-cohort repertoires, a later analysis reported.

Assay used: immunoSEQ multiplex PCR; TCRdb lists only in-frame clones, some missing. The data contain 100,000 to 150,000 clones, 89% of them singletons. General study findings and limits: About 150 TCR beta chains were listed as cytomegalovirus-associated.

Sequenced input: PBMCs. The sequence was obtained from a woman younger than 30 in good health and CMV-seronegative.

CDR3 protein: CASSVALEQETQYF. In DNA, the CDR3 is TGTGCCAGCAGCGTAGCGTTAGAACAAGAGACCCAGTACTTC. The V call is TRBV9, the J call TRBJ2-5, with D unresolved. This CDR3 is built from 14 residues. CDR1 SGDLS and CDR2 YYNGEE come from the germline V gene. Between the trimmed V and J ends, which lost 0 bases and 2 bases, there was a span of 8 bases.